These T cell receptor beta chains were read from a single sample in a study of T cells in Graves' hyperthyroidism and ophthalmopathy. TCRdb itself ran the multiplex PCR reads through MiXCR, one entry per CDR3 protein. The table shows around 420,000 distinct CDR3 sequences, with approximately 14% occurring only once. Sample: blood. The receptors were sampled from a woman between 18 and 29 years old with Graves' hyperthyroidism. The CDR3 runs from the conserved cysteine through the conserved F or W. A D gene is named only where the DNA matches it firmly. Only some rows state a clone size, as once, few, many or a class for expanded clones.

length: 15
J: TRBJ2-3
D: -
V: TRBV6-1
size: many
DNA: TGTGCCAGCAGTGACGGTGGGGGGGGCGCAGATACGCAGTATTTT
CDR3: CASSDGGGGADTQYF

length: 15
J: TRBJ1-1
D: -
V: TRBV19
size: -
DNA: TGTGCCAGTAGTATTGAGGGGGTAATGAACACTGAAGCTTTCTTT
CDR3: CASSIEGVMNTEAFF

length: 15
J: TRBJ2-7
D: -
V: TRBV2
size: -
DNA: TGTGCCAGCCCCCCTCCCGGGACAACCTCCTACGAGCAGTACTTC
CDR3: CASPPPGTTSYEQYF

length: 16
J: TRBJ2-3
D: TRBD2
V: TRBV7-8
size: -
DNA: TGTGCCAGCAGCATAACGACTAGCGGAAACACAGATACGCAGTATTTT
CDR3: CASSITTSGNTDTQYF

length: 16
J: TRBJ2-1
D: -
V: TRBV7-9
size: -
DNA: TGTGCCAGCAGCCCTAGCCCTACCGTAGGACCTAATGAGCAGTTCTTC
CDR3: CASSPSPTVGPNEQFF

length: 15
J: TRBJ1-2
D: TRBD1
V: TRBV30
size: many
DNA: TGTGCCTGGAGTGTACACTTGGGACAGGGTCATGGCTACACCTTC
CDR3: CAWSVHLGQGHGYTF

length: 14
J: TRBJ2-7
D: TRBD2
V: TRBV20-1
size: many
DNA: TGCAGTGCTGCAACTAGCGGGAGGTCCTACGAGCAGTACTTC
CDR3: CSAATSGRSYEQYF

length: 16
J: TRBJ2-7
D: -
V: TRBV6-6
size: many
DNA: TGTGCCAGCAGTTACTCCCCCGATGGAGGTACCTACGAGCAGTACTTC
CDR3: CASSYSPDGGTYEQYF

length: 14
J: TRBJ2-1
D: TRBD2
V: TRBV28
size: many
DNA: TGTGCCAGCACAGGAGGACTAGAAGCCAATGAGCAGTTCTTC
CDR3: CASTGGLEANEQFF

length: 19
J: TRBJ2-1
D: TRBD2
V: TRBV30
size: many
DNA: TGTGCCTGGAGTGTACTATTTGGGACTAGCGGGAGAAACTACAATGAGCAGTTCTTC
CDR3: CAWSVLFGTSGRNYNEQFF

length: 18
J: TRBJ1-2
D: -
V: TRBV7-9
size: few
DNA: TGTGCCAGCAGCTGGGGTCGGGACCGAACCGCAAACGCTGCTGGCTACACCTTC
CDR3: CASSWGRDRTANAAGYTF